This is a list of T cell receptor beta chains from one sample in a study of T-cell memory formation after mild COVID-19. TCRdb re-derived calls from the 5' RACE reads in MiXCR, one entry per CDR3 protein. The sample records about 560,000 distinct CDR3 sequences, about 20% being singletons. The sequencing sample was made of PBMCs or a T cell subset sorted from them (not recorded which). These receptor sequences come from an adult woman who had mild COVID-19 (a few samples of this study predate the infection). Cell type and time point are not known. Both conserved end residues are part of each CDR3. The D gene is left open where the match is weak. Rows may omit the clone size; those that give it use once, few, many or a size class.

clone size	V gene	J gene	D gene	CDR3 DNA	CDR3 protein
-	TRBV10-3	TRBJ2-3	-	TGTGCCATCAAGATAGGGGTCACCAACACAGATACGCAGTATTTT	CAIKIGVTNTDTQYF
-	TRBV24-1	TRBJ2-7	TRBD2	TGTGCCACCAGTGATTCGGGACTAGCGGGGGGTACCTACGAGCAGTACTTC	CATSDSGLAGGTYEQYF
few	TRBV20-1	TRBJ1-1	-	TGCAGTGCCGGGAGGCTGAACACTGAAGCTTTCTTT	CSAGRLNTEAFF
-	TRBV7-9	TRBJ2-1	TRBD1	TGTGCCAGCAGCCGGGACAGGGGAGGAAATGAGCAGTTCTTC	CASSRDRGGNEQFF
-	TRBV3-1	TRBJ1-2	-	TGTGCCAGCAGCCAAGAGGGCGGGGGCAGAGACTATGGCTACACCTTC	CASSQEGGGRDYGYTF
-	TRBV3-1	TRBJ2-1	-	TGTGCCAGCAGTCCAAGGGGGATAGCGGGCCGGGAGGATGAGCAGTTCTTC	CASSPRGIAGREDEQFF
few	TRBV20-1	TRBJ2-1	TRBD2	TGCAGTGCCTCCAAGCGGGGGGATGAGCAGTTCTTC	CSASKRGDEQFF
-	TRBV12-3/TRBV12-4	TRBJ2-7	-	TGTGCCAGCGGGACGGGGGTTCCTTACTACGAGCAGTACTTC	CASGTGVPYYEQYF
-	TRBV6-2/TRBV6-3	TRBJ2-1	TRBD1	TGTGCCAGCAGTTACTCGCTAGGGACAGGGGGTTACAATGAGCAGTTCTTC	CASSYSLGTGGYNEQFF
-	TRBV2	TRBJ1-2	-	TGTGCCAGCAGTGACTACGACAGCTCTAACTATGGCTACACCTTC	CASSDYDSSNYGYTF
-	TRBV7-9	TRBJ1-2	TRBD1	TGTGCCAGCAGCTTAGGGGACAGGGTCGACACCTTC	CASSLGDRVDTF
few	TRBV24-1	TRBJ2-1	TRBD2	TGTGCCACCAGCCCTAGCGGCAGCTACAATGAGCAGTTCTTC	CATSPSGSYNEQFF
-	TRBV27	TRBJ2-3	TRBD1	TGTGCCAGCAGTTTGCGGACAGGGGTCGGGACAGATACGCAGTATTTT	CASSLRTGVGTDTQYF
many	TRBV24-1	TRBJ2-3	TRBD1	TGTGCCACCAGTGTGCGGCAGGGGGCAACAGATACGCAGTATTTT	CATSVRQGATDTQYF
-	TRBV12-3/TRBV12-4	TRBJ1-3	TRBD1	TGTGCCAGCAGTTTCGGGACAGGAATGGACGGAAACACCATATATTTT	CASSFGTGMDGNTIYF
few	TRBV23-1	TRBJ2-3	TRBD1	TGCGCCTTAACAGGGGGGTCAGATACGCAGTATTTT	CALTGGSDTQYF
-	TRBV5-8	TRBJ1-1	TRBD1	TGTGCCAGCAGCTCCCTAAGGGGGCTGAAGGAAGCTTTCTTT	CASSSLRGLKEAFF
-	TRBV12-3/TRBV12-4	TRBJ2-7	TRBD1	TGTGCCAGCAGTCTATCAGACAGGGGCAACTCCTACGAGCAGTACTTC	CASSLSDRGNSYEQYF
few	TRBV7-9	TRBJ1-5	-	TGTGCCAGCGGGATTAATAATCAGCCCCAGCATTTT	CASGINNQPQHF
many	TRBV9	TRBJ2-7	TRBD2	TGTGCCAGCGGAGGACTAGCCCCTCACGAGCAGTACTTC	CASGGLAPHEQYF
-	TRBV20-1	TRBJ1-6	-	TGCAGTGCTAGGGAGGCAGGAAGCTCCTATAATTCACCCCTCCACTTT	CSAREAGSSYNSPLHF
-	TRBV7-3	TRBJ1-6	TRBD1	TGTGCCAGCAGCTTACAAGGACAGGGGGTTTCACCCCTCCACTTT	CASSLQGQGVSPLHF
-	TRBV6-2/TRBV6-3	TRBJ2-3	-	TGTGCCAGCAGTTACCCCTGGCTAGTCCGAAGGGGAGATACGCAGTATTTT	CASSYPWLVRRGDTQYF
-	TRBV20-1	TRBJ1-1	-	TGCAGTGCTAGAGCGGATATCGGATTAAAAGAAGCTTTCTTT	CSARADIGLKEAFF
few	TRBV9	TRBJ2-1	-	TGTGCCAGCAGCCTAGCCCCCGTGAATGGGGAGCAGTTCTTC	CASSLAPVNGEQFF